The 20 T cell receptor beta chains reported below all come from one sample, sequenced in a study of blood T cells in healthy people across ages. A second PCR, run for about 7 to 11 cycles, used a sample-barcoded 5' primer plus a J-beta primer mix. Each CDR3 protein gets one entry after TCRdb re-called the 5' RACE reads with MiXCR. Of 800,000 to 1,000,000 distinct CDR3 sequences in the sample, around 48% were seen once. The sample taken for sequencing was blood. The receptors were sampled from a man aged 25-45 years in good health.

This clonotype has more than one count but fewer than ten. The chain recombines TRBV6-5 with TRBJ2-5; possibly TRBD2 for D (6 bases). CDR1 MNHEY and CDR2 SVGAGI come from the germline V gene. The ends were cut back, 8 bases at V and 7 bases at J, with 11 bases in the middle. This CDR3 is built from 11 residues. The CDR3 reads CASGLTGTQYF. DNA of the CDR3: TGTGCCAGCGGACTAACGGGGACCCAGTACTTC.

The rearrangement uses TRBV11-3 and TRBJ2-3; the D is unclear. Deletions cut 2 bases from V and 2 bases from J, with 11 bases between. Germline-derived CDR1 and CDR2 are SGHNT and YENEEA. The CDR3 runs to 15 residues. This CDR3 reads CASSLSLANTDTQYF. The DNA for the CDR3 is TGTGCCAGCAGCTTATCCCTCGCGAACACAGATACGCAGTATTTT. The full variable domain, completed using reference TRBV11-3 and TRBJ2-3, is EAGVVQSPRYKIIEKKQPVAFWCNPISGHNTLYWYLQNLGQGPELLIRYENEEAVDDSQLPKDRFSAERLKGVDSTLKIQPAELGDSAVYLCASSLSLANTDTQYFGPGTRLTVL.

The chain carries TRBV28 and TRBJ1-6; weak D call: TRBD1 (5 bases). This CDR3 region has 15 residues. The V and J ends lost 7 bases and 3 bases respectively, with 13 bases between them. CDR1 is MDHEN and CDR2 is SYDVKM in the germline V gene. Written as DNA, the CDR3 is TGTGCCAGCACCCGACGGGGGGGCTATAATTCACCCCTCCACTTT. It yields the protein CASTRRGGYNSPLHF.

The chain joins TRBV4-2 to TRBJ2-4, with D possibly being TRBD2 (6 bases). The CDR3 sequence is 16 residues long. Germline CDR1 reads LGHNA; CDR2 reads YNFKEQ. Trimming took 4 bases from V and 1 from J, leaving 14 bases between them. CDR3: CASSPGDGGAKNIQYF. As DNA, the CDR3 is TGTGCCAGCAGCCCGGGGGACGGCGGGGCCAAAAACATTCAGTACTTC.

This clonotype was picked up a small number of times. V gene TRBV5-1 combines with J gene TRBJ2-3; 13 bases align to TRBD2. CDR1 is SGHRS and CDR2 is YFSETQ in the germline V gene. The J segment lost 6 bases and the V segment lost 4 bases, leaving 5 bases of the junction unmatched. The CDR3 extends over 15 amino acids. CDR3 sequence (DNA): TGCGCCAGCAGCAGTGGGACTAGCGGGGCTGATACGCAGTATTTT. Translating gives CASSSGTSGADTQYF.

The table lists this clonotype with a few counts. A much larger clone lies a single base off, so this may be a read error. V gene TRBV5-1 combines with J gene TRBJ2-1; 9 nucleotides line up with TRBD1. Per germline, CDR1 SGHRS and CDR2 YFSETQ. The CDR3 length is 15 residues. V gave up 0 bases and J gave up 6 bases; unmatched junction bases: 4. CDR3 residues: CASSLDRGPRNEQFF. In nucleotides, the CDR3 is TGCGCCAGCAGCTTGGACAGGGGGCCCCGCAATGAGCAGTTCTTC.

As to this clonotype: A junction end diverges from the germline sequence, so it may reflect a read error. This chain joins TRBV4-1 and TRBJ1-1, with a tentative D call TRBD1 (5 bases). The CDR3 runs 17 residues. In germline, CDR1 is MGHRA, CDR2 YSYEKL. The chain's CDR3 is CAGSQVINRDSYTEAFF. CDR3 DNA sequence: TGCGCCGGCAGCCAAGTGATAAACCGGGACTCGTACACTGAAGCTTTCTTT.

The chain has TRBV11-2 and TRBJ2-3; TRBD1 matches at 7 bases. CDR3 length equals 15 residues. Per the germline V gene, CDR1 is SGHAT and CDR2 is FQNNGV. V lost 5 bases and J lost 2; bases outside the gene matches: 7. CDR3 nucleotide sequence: TGTGCCAGCAGCCGTCGGGACAGAATCACAGATACGCAGTATTTT. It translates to CASSRRDRITDTQYF.

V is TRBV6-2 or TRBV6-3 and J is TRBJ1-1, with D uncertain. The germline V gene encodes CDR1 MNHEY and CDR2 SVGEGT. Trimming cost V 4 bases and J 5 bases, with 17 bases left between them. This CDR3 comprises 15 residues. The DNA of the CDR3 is TGTGCCAGCAGTTCGCTAACGGGCTCGGTGACTGAAGCTTTCTTT. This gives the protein CASSSLTGSVTEAFF.

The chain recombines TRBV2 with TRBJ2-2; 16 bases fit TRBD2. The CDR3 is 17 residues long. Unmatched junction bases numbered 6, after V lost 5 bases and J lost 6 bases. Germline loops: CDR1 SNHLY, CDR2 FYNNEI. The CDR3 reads CASSRPGLAGGPGELFF. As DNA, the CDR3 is TGTGCCAGCAGTCGACCGGGACTAGCGGGGGGGCCCGGGGAGCTGTTTTTT.

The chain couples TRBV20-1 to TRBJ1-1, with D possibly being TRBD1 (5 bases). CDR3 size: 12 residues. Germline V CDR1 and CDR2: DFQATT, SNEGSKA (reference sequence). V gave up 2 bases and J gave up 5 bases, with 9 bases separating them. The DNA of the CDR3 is TGCAGTGCTAGACAGGGAAGAACTGAAGCTTTCTTT. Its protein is CSARQGRTEAFF.

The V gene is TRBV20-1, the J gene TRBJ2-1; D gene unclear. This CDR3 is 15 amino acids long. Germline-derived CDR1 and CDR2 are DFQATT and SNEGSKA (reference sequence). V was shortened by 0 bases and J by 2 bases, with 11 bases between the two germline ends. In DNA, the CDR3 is TGCAGTGCTAGAGATCCTGGGCAGGCCTACAATGAGCAGTTCTTC. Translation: CSARDPGQAYNEQFF.

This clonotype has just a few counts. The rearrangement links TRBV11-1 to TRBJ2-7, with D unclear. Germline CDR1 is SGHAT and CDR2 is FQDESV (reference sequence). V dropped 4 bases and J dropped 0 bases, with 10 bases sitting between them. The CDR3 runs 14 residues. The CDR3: CASSSSTNSYEQYF. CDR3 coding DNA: TGTGCCAGCAGCTCCTCAACCAACTCCTACGAGCAGTACTTC.

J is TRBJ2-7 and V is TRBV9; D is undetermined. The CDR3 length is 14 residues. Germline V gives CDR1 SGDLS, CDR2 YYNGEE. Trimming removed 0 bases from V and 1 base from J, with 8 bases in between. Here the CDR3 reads CASSVDPGSYEQYF. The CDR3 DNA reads TGTGCCAGCAGCGTAGATCCCGGTTCCTACGAGCAGTACTTC.

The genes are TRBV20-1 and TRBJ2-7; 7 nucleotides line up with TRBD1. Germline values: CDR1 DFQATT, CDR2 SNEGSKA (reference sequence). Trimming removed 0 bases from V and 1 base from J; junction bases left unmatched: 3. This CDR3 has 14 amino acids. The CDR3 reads CSAREGTDSYEQYF. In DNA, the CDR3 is TGCAGTGCTAGAGAAGGGACAGATTCCTACGAGCAGTACTTC.

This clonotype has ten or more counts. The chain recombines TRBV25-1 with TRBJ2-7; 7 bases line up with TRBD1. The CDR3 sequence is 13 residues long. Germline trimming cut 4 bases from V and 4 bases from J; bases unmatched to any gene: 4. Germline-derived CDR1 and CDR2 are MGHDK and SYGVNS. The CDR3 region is CASSGTGSYEQYF. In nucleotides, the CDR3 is TGTGCCAGCAGTGGGACAGGATCATACGAGCAGTACTTC.

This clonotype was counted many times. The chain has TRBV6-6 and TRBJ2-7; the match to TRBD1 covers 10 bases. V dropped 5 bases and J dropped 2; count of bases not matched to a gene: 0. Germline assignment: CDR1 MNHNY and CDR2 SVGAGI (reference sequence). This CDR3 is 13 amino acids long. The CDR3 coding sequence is TGTGCCAGCAGTGACAGGGGGCCCTACGAGCAGTACTTC. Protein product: CASSDRGPYEQYF.

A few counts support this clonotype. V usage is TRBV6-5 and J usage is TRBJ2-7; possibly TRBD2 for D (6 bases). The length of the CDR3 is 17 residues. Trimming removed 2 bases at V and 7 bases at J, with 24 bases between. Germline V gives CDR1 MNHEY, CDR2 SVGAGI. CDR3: CASSYLRGAGSSNEQYF. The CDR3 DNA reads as TGTGCCAGCAGTTACCTAAGGGGTGCGGGGTCGTCCAATGAGCAGTACTTC.

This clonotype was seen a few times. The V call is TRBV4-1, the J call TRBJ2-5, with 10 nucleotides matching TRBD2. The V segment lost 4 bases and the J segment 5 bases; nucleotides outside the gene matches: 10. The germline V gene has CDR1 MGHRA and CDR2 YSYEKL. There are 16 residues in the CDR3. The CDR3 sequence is CASSLPSGGAGETQYF. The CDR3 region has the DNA TGCGCCAGCAGCCTCCCGAGCGGGGGGGCGGGGGAGACCCAGTACTTC.

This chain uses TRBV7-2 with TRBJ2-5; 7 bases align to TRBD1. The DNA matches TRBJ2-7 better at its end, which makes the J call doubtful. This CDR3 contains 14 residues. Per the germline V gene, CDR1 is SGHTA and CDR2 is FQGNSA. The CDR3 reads CASSLARSGGEQYF. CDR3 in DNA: TGTGCCAGCAGCTTAGCGCGGTCAGGGGGCGAGCAGTACTTC.